A single sample is the source of the 3 T cell receptor beta chains below, sequenced in a study of breast tumors, draining lymph nodes, adjacent tissues. Samples came from axillary lymph nodes draining the breast cancer. From the multiplex PCR reads, TCRdb called clonotypes with MiXCR, one entry per CDR3 protein. The sample has about 220,000 distinct CDR3 sequences, 30% to 35% seen once. Material for sequencing was axillary lymph node tissue. These receptor sequences come from a female donor with breast cancer. Some clones in this sample may be carry-over from other donors' samples.

This clonotype was counted a few times. V is TRBV2 and J is TRBJ2-2, with D unclear. With 8 bases removed from V and 3 bases from J, the gap between germline ends came to 10 bases. The CDR3 extends over 13 amino acids. The germline V gene encodes CDR1 SNHLY and CDR2 FYNNEI. Here the CDR3 reads CASGGIHTGELFF. The CDR3 nucleotides are TGTGCCAGCGGTGGGATACACACCGGGGAGCTGTTTTTT.

This clonotype was found many times. The junction departs from the called germline gene at one end, perhaps through a read error. This chain links TRBV3-1 with TRBJ2-5; no firm D call. Per germline, CDR1 LGHDT and CDR2 YNNKEL (reference sequence). The CDR3 has 12 amino acids. This chain's CDR3 is CASSQAQETQYF. Written as DNA, the CDR3 is TGTGCCAGCAGTCAAGCCCAAGAGACCCAGTACTTC.

This clonotype has just a few counts. The V gene is TRBV28, the J gene TRBJ2-3, with 10 bases identical to TRBD2. The V segment lost 5 bases and the J segment 8 bases; nucleotides outside the gene matches: 13. This CDR3 comprises 16 residues. Germline loops: CDR1 MDHEN, CDR2 SYDVKM. The CDR3 spells CASSGDLASGRGTQYF. Written as DNA, the CDR3 is TGTGCCAGCAGTGGAGATTTGGCTAGCGGGAGAGGTACGCAGTATTTT.